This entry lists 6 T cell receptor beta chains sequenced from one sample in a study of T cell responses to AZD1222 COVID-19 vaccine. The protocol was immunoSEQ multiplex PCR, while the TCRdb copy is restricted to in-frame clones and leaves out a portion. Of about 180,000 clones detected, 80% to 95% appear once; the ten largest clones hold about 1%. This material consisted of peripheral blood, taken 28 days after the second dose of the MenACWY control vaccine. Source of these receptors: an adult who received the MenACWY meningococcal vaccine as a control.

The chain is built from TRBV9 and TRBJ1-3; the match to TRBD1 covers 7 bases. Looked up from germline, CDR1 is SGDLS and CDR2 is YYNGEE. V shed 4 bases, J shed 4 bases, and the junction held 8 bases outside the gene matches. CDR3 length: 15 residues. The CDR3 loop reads CASSPGQTTGNTIYF. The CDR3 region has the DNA TGTGCCAGCAGCCCGGGACAGACGACGGGAAACACCATATATTTT.

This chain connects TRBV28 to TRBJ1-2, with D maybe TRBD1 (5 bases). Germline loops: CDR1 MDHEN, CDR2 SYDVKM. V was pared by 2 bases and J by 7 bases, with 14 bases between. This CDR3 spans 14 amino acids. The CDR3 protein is CASSLHGRRGGYTF. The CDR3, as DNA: TGTGCCAGCAGTTTACACGGTCGGAGGGGTGGCTACACCTTC.

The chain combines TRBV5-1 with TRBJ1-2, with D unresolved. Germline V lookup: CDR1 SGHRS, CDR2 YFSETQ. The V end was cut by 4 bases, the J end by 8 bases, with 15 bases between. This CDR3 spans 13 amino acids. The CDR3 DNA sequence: TGCGCCAGCAGCCCTCCTGGACGCCAAGGCTACACCTTC. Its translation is CASSPPGRQGYTF. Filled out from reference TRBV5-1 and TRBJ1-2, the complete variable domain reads KAGVTQTPRYLIKTRGQQVTLSCSPISGHRSVSWYQQTPGQGLQFLFEYFSETQRNKGNFPGRFSGRQFSNSRSEMNVSTLELGDSALYLCASSPPGRQGYTFGSGTRLTVV.

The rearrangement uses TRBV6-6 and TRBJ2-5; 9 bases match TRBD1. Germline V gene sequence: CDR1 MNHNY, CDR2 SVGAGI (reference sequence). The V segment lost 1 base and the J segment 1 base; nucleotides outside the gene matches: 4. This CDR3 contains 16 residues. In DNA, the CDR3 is TGTGCCAGCAGTTACTGGGGACAGGGTGCCCAAGAGACCCAGTACTTC. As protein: CASSYWGQGAQETQYF.

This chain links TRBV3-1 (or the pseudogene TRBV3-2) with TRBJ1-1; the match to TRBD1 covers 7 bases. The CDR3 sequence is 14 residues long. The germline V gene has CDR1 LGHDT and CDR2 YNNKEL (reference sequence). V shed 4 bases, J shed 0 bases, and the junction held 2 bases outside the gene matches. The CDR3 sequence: CASSRQGLNTEAFF. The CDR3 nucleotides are TGTGCCAGCAGCCGACAGGGATTGAACACTGAAGCTTTCTTT.

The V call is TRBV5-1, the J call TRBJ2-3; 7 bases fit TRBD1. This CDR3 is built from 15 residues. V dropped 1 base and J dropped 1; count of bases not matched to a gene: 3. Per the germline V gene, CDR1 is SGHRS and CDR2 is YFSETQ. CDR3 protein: CASSLYTGGTDTQYF. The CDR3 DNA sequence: TGCGCCAGCAGCTTGTATACAGGGGGCACAGATACGCAGTATTTT.